This TCR beta chain was sequenced during a study of blood T cell repertoires in COVID-19. Study background: The United States, Italy and Spain were the sources of the acute and convalescent COVID-19 samples. Sample material is recorded as cDNA or gDNA derived from T cells, B-cell-depleted T cells, or PBMCs.

In germline, CDR1 is SGHRS, CDR2 YFSETQ. This CDR3 has 17 amino acids. The data were produced by immunoSEQ multiplex PCR, yet TCRdb's version contains in-frame clones alone and is incomplete. The sample holds fewer than 500,000 clones, approximately 90% seen once. Comment on this clone: One end of the junction fails to match germline, which may point to a read error.

The origin of this receptor is a woman aged 18-29 years with acute COVID-19. The chain links TRBV5-1 to TRBJ1-1, with 8 bases that match TRBD1. Sequencing used PBMCs or T cells enriched from blood (not recorded which). The CDR3 nucleotides read TGCACCAGCAGCTTGAAAGTATCGGGGACAGGTAACACTGAAGCTTTCTTT. As protein: CTSSLKVSGTGNTEAFF.